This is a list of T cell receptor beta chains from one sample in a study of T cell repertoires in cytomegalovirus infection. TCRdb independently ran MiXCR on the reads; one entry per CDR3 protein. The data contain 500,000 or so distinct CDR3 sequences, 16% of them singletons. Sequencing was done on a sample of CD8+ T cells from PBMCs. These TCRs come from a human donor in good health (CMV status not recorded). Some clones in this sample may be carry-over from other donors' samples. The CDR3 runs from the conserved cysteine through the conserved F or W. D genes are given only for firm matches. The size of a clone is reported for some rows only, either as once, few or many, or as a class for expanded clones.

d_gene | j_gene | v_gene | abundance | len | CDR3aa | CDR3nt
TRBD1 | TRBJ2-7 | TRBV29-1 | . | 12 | CSVEDRAYEQYF | TGCAGCGTTGAGGACAGGGCCTACGAGCAGTACTTC
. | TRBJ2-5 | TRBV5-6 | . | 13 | CASSLDEEWTQYF | TGTGCCAGCAGCTTGGATGAGGAATGGACCCAGTACTTC
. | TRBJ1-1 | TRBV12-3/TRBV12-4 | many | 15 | CASSDKGVFGTEAFF | TGTGCCAGCAGCGACAAAGGGGTGTTCGGCACTGAAGCTTTCTTT
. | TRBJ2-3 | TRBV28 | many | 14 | CASVAASSTDTQYF | TGTGCCAGCGTAGCAGCGTCTAGCACAGATACGCAGTATTTT
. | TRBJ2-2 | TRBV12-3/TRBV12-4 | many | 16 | CASSPPWRRNTGELFF | TGTGCCAGCAGCCCACCCTGGAGGAGAAACACCGGGGAGCTGTTTTTT
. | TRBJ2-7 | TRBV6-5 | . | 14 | CASRQVLYSYEQYF | TGTGCCAGCCGACAGGTCCTTTATTCCTACGAGCAGTACTTC
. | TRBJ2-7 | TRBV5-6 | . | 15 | CASSVGGGGLHEQYF | TGTGCCAGCAGCGTGGGAGGAGGGGGCCTCCACGAGCAGTACTTC
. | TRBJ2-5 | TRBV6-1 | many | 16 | CASSPGPRKPQETQYF | TGTGCCAGCAGCCCGGGCCCGCGCAAGCCCCAAGAGACCCAGTACTTC
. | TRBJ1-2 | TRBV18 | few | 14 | CASSPPITNYGYTF | TGTGCCAGCTCACCACCTATAACTAACTATGGCTACACCTTC
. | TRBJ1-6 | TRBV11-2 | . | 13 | CASSLAVRSPLHF | TGTGCCAGCAGCTTAGCCGTGCGGTCACCCCTCCACTTT
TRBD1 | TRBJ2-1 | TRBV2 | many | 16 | CASSEALGGTYNEQFF | TGTGCCAGCAGTGAAGCACTAGGGGGCACCTACAATGAGCAGTTCTTC
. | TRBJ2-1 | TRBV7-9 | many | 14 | CASSLEVGGAEQFF | TGTGCCAGCAGCTTAGAAGTCGGCGGGGCTGAGCAGTTCTTC
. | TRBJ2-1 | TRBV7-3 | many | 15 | CASSRALQGGHEQFF | TGTGCCAGCAGCCGAGCTTTGCAGGGGGGGCATGAGCAGTTCTTC
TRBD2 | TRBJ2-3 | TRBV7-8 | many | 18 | CASSLKARPTSGGATQYF | TGTGCCAGCAGCCTGAAGGCCCGGCCGACTAGCGGGGGTGCTACGCAGTATTTT
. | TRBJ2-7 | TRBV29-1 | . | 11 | CSVEVGNEQYF | TGCAGCGTTGAGGTGGGAAACGAGCAGTACTTC
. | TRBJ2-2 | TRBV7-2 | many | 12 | CASSLGVGELFF | TGTGCCAGCAGCTTAGGAGTCGGGGAGCTGTTTTTT
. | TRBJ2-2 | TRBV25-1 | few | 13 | CASRVSSPGELFF | TGTGCCAGCAGGGTCAGCTCTCCCGGGGAGCTGTTTTTT
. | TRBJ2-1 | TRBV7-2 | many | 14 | CASSLGLTRGEQFF | TGTGCCAGCAGCTTAGGGCTAACTAGGGGCGAGCAGTTCTTC
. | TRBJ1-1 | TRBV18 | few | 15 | CASSPHSQGEGGRIF | TGTGCCAGCTCACCACACTCGCAGGGTGAGGGAGGCAGGATCTTT
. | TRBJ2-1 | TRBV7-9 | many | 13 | CASSFQQTNEQFF | TGTGCCAGCAGCTTTCAACAGACGAATGAGCAGTTCTTC
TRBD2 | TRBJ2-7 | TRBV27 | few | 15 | CASSKGLAGVYEQYF | TGTGCCAGCAGTAAGGGACTAGCGGGAGTCTACGAGCAGTACTTC
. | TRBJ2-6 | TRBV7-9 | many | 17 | CASSLRRTASGANVLTF | TGTGCCAGCAGCTTACGACGGACAGCCTCTGGGGCCAACGTCCTGACTTTC
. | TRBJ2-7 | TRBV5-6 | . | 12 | CASSRLGGEQYF | TGTGCCAGCAGCCGTCTTGGGGGCGAGCAGTACTTC
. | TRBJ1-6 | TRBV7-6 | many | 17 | CASSLGAWRNPNSPLHF | TGTGCCAGCAGCTTAGGGGCGTGGAGAAACCCGAATTCACCCCTCCACTTT
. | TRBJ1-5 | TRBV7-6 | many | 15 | CASSLSDYSNQPQHF | TGTGCCAGCAGCTTAAGCGATTATAGCAATCAGCCCCAGCATTTT
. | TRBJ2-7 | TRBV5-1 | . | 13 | CASRYGGTYKQYF | TGCGCCAGCAGATACGGAGGAACCTACAAGCAGTACTTC
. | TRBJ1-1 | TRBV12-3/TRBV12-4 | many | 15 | CASSQSGPGNTEAFF | TGTGCCAGCAGTCAATCCGGGCCCGGGAACACTGAAGCTTTCTTT
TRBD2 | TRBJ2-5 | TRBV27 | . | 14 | CASRRTSTEETQYF | TGTGCCAGCAGGCGGACTAGCACTGAAGAGACCCAGTACTTC
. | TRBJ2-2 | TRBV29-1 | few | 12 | CSVGRAAGELFF | TGCAGCGTTGGCAGGGCGGCCGGGGAGCTGTTTTTT
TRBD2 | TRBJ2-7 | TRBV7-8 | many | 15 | CASHLASGFAYEQYF | TGTGCCAGCCACCTAGCTAGCGGGTTCGCCTACGAGCAGTACTTC
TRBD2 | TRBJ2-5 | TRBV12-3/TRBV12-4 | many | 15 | CASSPGGGVGETQYF | TGTGCCAGCAGCCCCGGGGGGGGCGTTGGAGAGACCCAGTACTTC
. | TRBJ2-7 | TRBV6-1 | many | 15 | CASSAQVPPQGEQYF | TGTGCCAGCAGTGCCCAAGTCCCTCCTCAGGGAGAGCAGTACTTC
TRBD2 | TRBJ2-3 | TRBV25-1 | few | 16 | CASSAYFGTRMDTQYF | TGTGCCAGCAGTGCGTACTTCGGGACTAGGATGGATACGCAGTATTTT
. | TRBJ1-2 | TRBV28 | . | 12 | CASSFIGYGYTF | TGTGCCAGCAGTTTCATCGGCTATGGCTACACCTTC
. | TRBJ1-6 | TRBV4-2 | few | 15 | CASSQGQAYNSPLHF | TGTGCCAGCAGCCAAGGACAGGCCTATAATTCACCCCTCCACTTT
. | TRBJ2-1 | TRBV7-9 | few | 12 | CASTLGGHEQFF | TGTGCCAGCACCTTAGGGGGGCATGAGCAGTTCTTC
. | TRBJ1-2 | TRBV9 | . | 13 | CASTHGGVYGYTF | TGTGCCAGCACCCACGGGGGGGTCTATGGCTACACCTTC
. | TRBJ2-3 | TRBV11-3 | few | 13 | CASSPPFTDTQYF | TGTGCCAGCAGCCCGCCCTTCACAGATACGCAGTATTTT
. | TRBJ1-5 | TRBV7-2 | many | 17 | CASSLEGRGVRNQPQHF | TGTGCCAGCAGCTTAGAGGGCAGGGGAGTGAGAAATCAGCCCCAGCATTTT
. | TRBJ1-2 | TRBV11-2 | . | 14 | CASSLAGVAGGYTF | TGTGCCAGCAGCTTAGCGGGGGTCGCCGGTGGCTACACCTTC
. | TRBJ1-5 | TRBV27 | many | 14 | CASSRPGGNQPQHF | TGTGCCAGCTCCCGGCCCGGGGGCAATCAGCCCCAGCATTTT
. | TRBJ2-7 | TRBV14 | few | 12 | CASSPDLFEQYF | TGTGCCAGCAGCCCGGATCTATTTGAGCAGTACTTC
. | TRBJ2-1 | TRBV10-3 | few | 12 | CAIMGADNEQFF | TGTGCCATCATGGGTGCAGACAATGAGCAGTTCTTC
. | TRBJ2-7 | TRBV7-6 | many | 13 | CASSLAAPAEQYF | TGTGCCAGCAGCTTAGCGGCTCCTGCCGAGCAGTACTTC
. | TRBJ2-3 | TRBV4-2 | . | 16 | CASSPNAGPSTDTQYF | TGTGCCAGCAGCCCCAACGCGGGACCCTCCACAGATACGCAGTATTTT
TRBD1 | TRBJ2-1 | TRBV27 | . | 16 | CASSLLQGHESDEQFF | TGTGCCAGCAGTTTGCTACAGGGGCACGAGAGCGATGAGCAGTTCTTC
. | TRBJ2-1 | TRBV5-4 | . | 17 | CASSLGRRGQPYNEQFF | TGTGCCAGCAGCTTGGGGAGGAGGGGCCAGCCTTACAATGAGCAGTTCTTC
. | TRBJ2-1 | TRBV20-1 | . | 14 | CSARDLVAGYEQFF | TGCAGTGCTAGAGATCTCGTGGCGGGGTATGAGCAGTTCTTC